This T cell receptor (beta chain) is from a study of control samples from healthy donors and cancer patients. Per the germline V gene, CDR1 is LGHNA and CDR2 is YNFKEQ. The CDR3 runs to 15 residues. Deletions cut 3 bases from V and 6 bases from J, with 14 bases between. Sequencing used immunoSEQ multiplex PCR; TCRdb keeps in-frame clones, though not all of them. The sample contains 130,000 or so clones, around nine tenths of which appear only once. The sequence derives from a man aged 40-49 years in good health. Sequenced: blood. The chain combines TRBV4-2 with TRBJ2-2; D is perhaps TRBD1 (5 bases). CDR3 in DNA: TGTGCCAGCAGCCACACCCAGGGATCCCCCGGGGAGCTGTTTTTT. This gives the protein CASSHTQGSPGELFF.